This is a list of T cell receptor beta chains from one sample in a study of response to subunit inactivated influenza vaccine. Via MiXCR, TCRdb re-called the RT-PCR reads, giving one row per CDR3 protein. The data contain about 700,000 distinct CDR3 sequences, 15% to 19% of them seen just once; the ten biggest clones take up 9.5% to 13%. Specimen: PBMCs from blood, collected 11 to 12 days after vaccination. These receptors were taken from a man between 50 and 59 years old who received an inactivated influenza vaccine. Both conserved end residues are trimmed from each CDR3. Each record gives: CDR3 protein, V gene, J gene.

CDR3aa: ASSLWGSYEQY
v_gene: TRBV27
j_gene: TRBJ2-7

CDR3aa: ASSLLLVNEQF
v_gene: TRBV12-3/TRBV12-4
j_gene: TRBJ2-1

CDR3aa: ASSEDGRLPQH
v_gene: TRBV2
j_gene: TRBJ1-5

CDR3aa: ASSQRTGGTQY
v_gene: TRBV4-3
j_gene: TRBJ2-5

CDR3aa: AISEPGLGDYNEQF
v_gene: TRBV10-3
j_gene: TRBJ2-1

CDR3aa: ASSQPPAGEQY
v_gene: TRBV3-1
j_gene: TRBJ2-7

CDR3aa: ASSPRGAFETQY
v_gene: TRBV7-9
j_gene: TRBJ2-5

CDR3aa: ASSPPTSGSSDTQY
v_gene: TRBV4-2
j_gene: TRBJ2-3

CDR3aa: SARDPYLGETQY
v_gene: TRBV20-1
j_gene: TRBJ2-5

CDR3aa: ASSVMSAQGASQPQH
v_gene: TRBV2
j_gene: TRBJ1-5

CDR3aa: ASSLREGNEQF
v_gene: TRBV11-3
j_gene: TRBJ2-1

CDR3aa: AISAPSEAYEQY
v_gene: TRBV10-3
j_gene: TRBJ2-7

CDR3aa: SVRTGARDSPLH
v_gene: TRBV29-1
j_gene: TRBJ1-6

CDR3aa: ASSQEGFRQNLLEQY
v_gene: TRBV3-1
j_gene: TRBJ2-7

CDR3aa: ASRPTLAGVTGELF
v_gene: TRBV6-1
j_gene: TRBJ2-2

CDR3aa: ASSRWGNTEAF
v_gene: TRBV7-9
j_gene: TRBJ1-1

CDR3aa: ATNEGLARTGELF
v_gene: TRBV15
j_gene: TRBJ2-2

CDR3aa: ASTSSVAGELF
v_gene: TRBV3-1
j_gene: TRBJ2-2

CDR3aa: SAREGLAWYEQY
v_gene: TRBV20-1
j_gene: TRBJ2-7

CDR3aa: SARTFGEQY
v_gene: TRBV20-1
j_gene: TRBJ2-7

CDR3aa: ASSLAGGIQY
v_gene: TRBV11-2
j_gene: TRBJ2-4

CDR3aa: ASSLAALLDNEQF
v_gene: TRBV12-3/TRBV12-4
j_gene: TRBJ2-1

CDR3aa: AGRLAGGQETQY
v_gene: TRBV2
j_gene: TRBJ2-5

CDR3aa: ASTQGPSTGELF
v_gene: TRBV11-2
j_gene: TRBJ2-2

CDR3aa: ASSFAGSYNSPLH
v_gene: TRBV7-9
j_gene: TRBJ1-6

CDR3aa: ASSARSVNTEAF
v_gene: TRBV12-3/TRBV12-4
j_gene: TRBJ1-1

CDR3aa: ASSTGLVRY
v_gene: TRBV12-3/TRBV12-4
j_gene: TRBJ2-3

CDR3aa: ASSSRGIYNEQF
v_gene: TRBV7-9
j_gene: TRBJ2-1

CDR3aa: ATSSGGGTDTQY
v_gene: TRBV24-1
j_gene: TRBJ2-3

CDR3aa: ASSARTSGNEQF
v_gene: TRBV4-1
j_gene: TRBJ2-1

CDR3aa: ASSIGTGAYYEQY
v_gene: TRBV27
j_gene: TRBJ2-7

CDR3aa: ASSQDHSRGNTIY
v_gene: TRBV4-3
j_gene: TRBJ1-3

CDR3aa: ASSWIDYNSPLH
v_gene: TRBV6-2/TRBV6-3
j_gene: TRBJ1-6

CDR3aa: AWRFGSGGPNYGYT
v_gene: TRBV30
j_gene: TRBJ1-2

CDR3aa: SARPGHANTEAF
v_gene: TRBV20-1
j_gene: TRBJ1-1

CDR3aa: ASSLASRGHNEQF
v_gene: TRBV5-5
j_gene: TRBJ2-1

CDR3aa: SARAVVRTGELF
v_gene: TRBV20-1
j_gene: TRBJ2-2

CDR3aa: ASSSDGTSGSRWGYEQY
v_gene: TRBV11-2
j_gene: TRBJ2-7

CDR3aa: ASSLAQGALAYEQY
v_gene: TRBV12-3/TRBV12-4
j_gene: TRBJ2-7

CDR3aa: ASSPIGQGISEQY
v_gene: TRBV18
j_gene: TRBJ2-7

CDR3aa: ASSLGWAMNTEAF
v_gene: TRBV5-5
j_gene: TRBJ1-1

CDR3aa: ASSLEASGIGEQY
v_gene: TRBV7-2
j_gene: TRBJ2-7

CDR3aa: ATSRGLAGQETQY
v_gene: TRBV15
j_gene: TRBJ2-5

CDR3aa: ASSLSQGSQETQY
v_gene: TRBV7-9
j_gene: TRBJ2-5

CDR3aa: AGSLKEETQY
v_gene: TRBV5-1
j_gene: TRBJ2-5

CDR3aa: ASSLVGHNEQF
v_gene: TRBV9
j_gene: TRBJ2-1